One sample yielded the 5 T cell receptor beta chains listed below, sequenced in a study of blood T cells in healthy people across ages. Primed by a sample-barcoded 5' primer and a J-beta primer mix, a second PCR proceeded for roughly 6 to 12 cycles. TCRdb used MiXCR to reprocess the 5' RACE reads, holding one entry per CDR3 protein. The sample consists of approximately 700,000 distinct CDR3 sequences, less than 40% of them appearing once. Material: blood. These receptors all come from a woman of 80 years or more in good health.

The chain employs TRBV15 and TRBJ2-1; D is uncertain. The CDR3 has 12 amino acids. V lost 3 bases, J lost 8 bases, and 8 bases lay in between. From germline, CDR1 is LNHNV and CDR2 YYDKDF (reference sequence). The CDR3 DNA is TGTGCCACCAGCAGGACCGTGGATGAGCAGTTCTTC. This gives the protein CATSRTVDEQFF.

This clonotype showed up many times. This chain connects TRBV10-3 to TRBJ1-4, with D possibly being TRBD1 (6 bases). This CDR3 spans 14 amino acids. Trimming left V 4 bases short and J 7 bases short, with 13 bases between. CDR1 and CDR2 (germline): ENHRY, SYGVKD. The CDR3 is CAISATGALEKLFF. The DNA of the CDR3 is TGTGCCATCAGTGCCACGGGGGCGCTTGAAAAACTGTTTTTT.

The chain couples TRBV4-2 to TRBJ1-3, with D perhaps matching TRBD1 (5 bases). This CDR3 region has 17 residues. Trimming cost V 3 bases and J 0 bases, with 15 bases left between them. Per the germline V gene, CDR1 is LGHNA and CDR2 is YNFKEQ. This CDR3 reads CASSQSGPAASGNTIYF. The CDR3 DNA is TGTGCCAGCAGCCAGTCGGGGCCAGCGGCCTCTGGAAACACCATATATTTT.

On this clonotype: One junction end disagrees with the germline gene, perhaps due to a read error. The chain carries TRBV29-1 and TRBJ1-2; TRBD1 might be the D (6 bases). This CDR3 comprises 14 residues. The germline V gene has CDR1 SQVTM and CDR2 ANQGSEA. For the CDR3, the DNA is TGCGGCGTTGCGGGGAACAGGGATAACTATGGCTACACCTTC. Its translation: CGVAGNRDNYGYTF.

In DNA, the CDR3 is TGCAGCGTTAATTGGATTGGGCAGGGCCTGATGAACACTGAAGCTTTCTTT. This encodes CSVNWIGQGLMNTEAFF. The rearrangement links TRBV29-1 to TRBJ1-1; D perhaps matches TRBD1 (5 bases). V lost 5 bases, J lost 0 bases, and 22 bases lay in between. There are 17 residues in the CDR3. Germline-derived CDR1 and CDR2 are SQVTM and ANQGSEA.